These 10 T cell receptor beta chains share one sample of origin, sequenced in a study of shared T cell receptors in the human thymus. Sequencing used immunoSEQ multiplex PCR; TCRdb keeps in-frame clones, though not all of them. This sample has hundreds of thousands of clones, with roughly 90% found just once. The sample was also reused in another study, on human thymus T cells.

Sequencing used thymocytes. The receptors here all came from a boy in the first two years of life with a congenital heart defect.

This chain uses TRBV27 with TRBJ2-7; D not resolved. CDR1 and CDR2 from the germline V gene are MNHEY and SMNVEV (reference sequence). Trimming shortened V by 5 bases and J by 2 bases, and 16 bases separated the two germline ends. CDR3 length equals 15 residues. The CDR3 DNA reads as TGTGCCAGCAGTCCCCCGGCTGGGCCCGCCTACGAGCAGTACTTC. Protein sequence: CASSPPAGPAYEQYF.

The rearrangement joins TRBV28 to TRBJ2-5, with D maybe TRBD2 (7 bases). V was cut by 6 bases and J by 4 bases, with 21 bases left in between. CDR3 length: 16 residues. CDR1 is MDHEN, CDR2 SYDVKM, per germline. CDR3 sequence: CASSAGGRARGETQYF. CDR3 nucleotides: TGTGCCAGCAGCGCTGGAGGGAGGGCCAGGGGAGAGACCCAGTACTTC.

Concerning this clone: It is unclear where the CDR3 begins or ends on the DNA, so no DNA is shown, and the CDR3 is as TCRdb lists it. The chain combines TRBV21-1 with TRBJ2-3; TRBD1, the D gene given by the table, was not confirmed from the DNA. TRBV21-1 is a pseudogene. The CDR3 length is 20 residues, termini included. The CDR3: CASSKVGQGATGRTTDTQYF.

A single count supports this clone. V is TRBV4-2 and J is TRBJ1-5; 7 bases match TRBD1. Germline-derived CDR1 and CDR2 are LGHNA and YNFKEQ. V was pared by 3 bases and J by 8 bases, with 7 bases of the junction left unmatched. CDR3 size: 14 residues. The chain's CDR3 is CASSHRGFRKPQHF. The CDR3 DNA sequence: TGTGCCAGCAGCCACAGGGGGTTTCGTAAGCCCCAGCATTTT.

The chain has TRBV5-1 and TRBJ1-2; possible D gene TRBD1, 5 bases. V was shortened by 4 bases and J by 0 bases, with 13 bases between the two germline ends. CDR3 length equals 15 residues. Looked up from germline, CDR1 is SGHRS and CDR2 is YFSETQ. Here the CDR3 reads CASSPGQGPNYGYTF. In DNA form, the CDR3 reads TGCGCCAGCAGCCCAGGGCAGGGCCCTAACTATGGCTACACCTTC.

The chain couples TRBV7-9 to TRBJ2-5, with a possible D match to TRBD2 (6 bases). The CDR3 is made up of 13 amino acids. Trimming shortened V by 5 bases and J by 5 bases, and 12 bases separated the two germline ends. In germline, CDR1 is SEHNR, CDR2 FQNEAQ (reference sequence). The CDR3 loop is CASSVGTSETQYF. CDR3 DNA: TGTGCCAGCAGCGTCGGGACTTCTGAGACCCAGTACTTC.

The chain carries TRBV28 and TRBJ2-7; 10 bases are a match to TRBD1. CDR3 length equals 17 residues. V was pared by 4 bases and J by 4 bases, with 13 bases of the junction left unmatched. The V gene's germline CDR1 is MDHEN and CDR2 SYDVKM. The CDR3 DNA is TGTGCCAGCAGTTCTCCCCGGGACAGGGGCGTAAGTTACGAGCAGTACTTC. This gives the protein CASSSPRDRGVSYEQYF.

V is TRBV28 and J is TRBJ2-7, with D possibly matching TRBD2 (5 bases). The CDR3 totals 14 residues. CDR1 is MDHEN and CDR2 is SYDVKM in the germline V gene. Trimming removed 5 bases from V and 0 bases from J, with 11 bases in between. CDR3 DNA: TGTGCCAGCAGTGCGGGCGAACCCTCCTACGAGCAGTACTTC. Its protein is CASSAGEPSYEQYF. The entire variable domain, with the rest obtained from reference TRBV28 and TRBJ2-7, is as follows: DVKVTQSSRYLVKRTGEKVFLECVQDMDHENMFWYRQDPGLGLRLIYFSYDVKMKEKGDIPEGYSVSREKKERFSLILESASTNQTSMYLCASSAGEPSYEQYFGPGTRLTVT.

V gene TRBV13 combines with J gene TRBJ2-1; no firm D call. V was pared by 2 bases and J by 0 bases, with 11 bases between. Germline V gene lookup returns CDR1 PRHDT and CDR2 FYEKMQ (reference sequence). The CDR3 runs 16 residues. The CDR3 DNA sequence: TGTGCCAGCAGCTTATCCCTGCGGTCCTCCTACAATGAGCAGTTCTTC. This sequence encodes CASSLSLRSSYNEQFF.

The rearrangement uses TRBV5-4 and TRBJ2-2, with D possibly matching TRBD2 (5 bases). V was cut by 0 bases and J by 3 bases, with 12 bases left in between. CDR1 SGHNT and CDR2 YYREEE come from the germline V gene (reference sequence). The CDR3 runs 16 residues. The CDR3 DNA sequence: TGTGCCAGCAGCTTGGTGGGAGCTGGCGACACCGGGGAGCTGTTTTTT. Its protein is CASSLVGAGDTGELFF. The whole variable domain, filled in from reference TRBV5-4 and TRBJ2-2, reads ETGVTQSPTHLIKTRGQQVTLRCSSQSGHNTVSWYQQALGQGPQFIFQYYREEENGRGNFPPRFSGLQFPNYSSELNVNALELDDSALYLCASSLVGAGDTGELFFGEGSRLTVL.